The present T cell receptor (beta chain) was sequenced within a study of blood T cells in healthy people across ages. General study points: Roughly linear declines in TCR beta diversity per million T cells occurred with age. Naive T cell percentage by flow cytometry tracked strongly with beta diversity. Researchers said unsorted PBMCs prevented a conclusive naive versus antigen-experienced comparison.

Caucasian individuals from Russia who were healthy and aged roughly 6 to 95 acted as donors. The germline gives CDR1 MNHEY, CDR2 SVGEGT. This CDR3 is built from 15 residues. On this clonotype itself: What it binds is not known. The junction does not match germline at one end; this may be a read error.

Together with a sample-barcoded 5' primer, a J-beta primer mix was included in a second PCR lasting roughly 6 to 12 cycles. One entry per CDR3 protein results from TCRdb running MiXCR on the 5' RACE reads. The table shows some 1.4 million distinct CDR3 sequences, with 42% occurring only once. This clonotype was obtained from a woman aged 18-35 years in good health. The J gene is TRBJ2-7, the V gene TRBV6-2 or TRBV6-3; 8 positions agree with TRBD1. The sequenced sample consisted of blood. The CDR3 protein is CTSSYGMTGVYEQYF. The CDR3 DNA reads TGTACCAGCAGTTATGGGATGACAGGGGTCTACGAGCAGTACTTC.